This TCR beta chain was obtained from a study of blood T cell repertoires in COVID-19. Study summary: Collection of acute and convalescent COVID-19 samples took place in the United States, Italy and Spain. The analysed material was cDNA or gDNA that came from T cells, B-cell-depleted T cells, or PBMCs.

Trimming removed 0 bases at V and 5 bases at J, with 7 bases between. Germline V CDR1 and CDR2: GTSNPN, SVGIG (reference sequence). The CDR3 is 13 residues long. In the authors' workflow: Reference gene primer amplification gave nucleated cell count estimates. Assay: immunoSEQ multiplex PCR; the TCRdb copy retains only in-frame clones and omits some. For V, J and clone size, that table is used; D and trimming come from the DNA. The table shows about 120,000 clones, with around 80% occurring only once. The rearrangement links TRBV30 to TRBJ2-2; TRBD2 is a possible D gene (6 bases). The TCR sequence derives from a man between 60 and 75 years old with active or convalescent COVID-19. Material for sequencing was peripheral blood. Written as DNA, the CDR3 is TGTGCCTGGAGTGTGGGGGGTACCGGGGAGCTGTTTTTT. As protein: CAWSVGGTGELFF.